Given below is one T cell receptor beta chain in context. Its antigen is unidentified. These data originate in a study of cytomegalovirus exposure and HLA in healthy donors. Overall study results and limits: Altogether, some 170 TCR beta chains were recorded as cytomegalovirus-associated. With high specificity and sensitivity, the classifier reportedly diagnosed cytomegalovirus status.

The table came from immunoSEQ multiplex PCR; TCRdb's copy has only in-frame clones and leaves some out. This table has tens of thousands of clones, around 82% appearing once. The CDR3 spans 15 residues. After removal of 6 bases from V and 1 base from J, the junction contained 6 bases not matched to a gene. Per the germline V gene, CDR1 is MNHEY and CDR2 is SVGAGI. This chain uses TRBV6-5 with TRBJ1-2; 9 positions agree with TRBD1. The sequence was obtained from a woman between 18 and 29 years old in good health and CMV-seropositive. Sequencing was carried out using PBMCs. The CDR3, as DNA: TGTGCCAGCAGATTAACAGGGGGCGATAACTATGGCTACACCTTC. Translation: CASRLTGGDNYGYTF.